The source of this T cell receptor beta chain is a study of T-cell memory formation after mild COVID-19 (dated by TCRdb to about 2021). Context from the whole study: Most TCR sequence clusters were specific to one of the two donors. T-cell clones expanding and contracting after mild COVID-19 in a couple of donors were tracked by longitudinal TCRalpha and TCRbeta repertoire sequencing. The cohort comprised two young, previously healthy adult volunteers, one female and one male.

The germline V gene specifies SGHNT as CDR1 and YENEEA as CDR2. From its cysteine to its phenylalanine, the CDR3 spans 15 amino acids. The entry retains the CDR3 DNA only, 45 bases that are in frame from base 1. After removal of 4 bases from V and 6 bases from J, the junction retains 9 bases not matched to a gene. Data came from an Illumina NovaSeq 6000. cDNA libraries for TCRalpha and TCRbeta were prepared by 5'RACE using constant-segment primers, with sample barcodes and unique molecular identifiers added. RNA was extracted from every sample with Trizol reagent. Amplification of the libraries took two PCR steps, and the second step added a second sample barcode plus Illumina TruSeq adapters. The libraries were sequenced on an Illumina NovaSeq using 2 x 150 bp paired-end reads. The authors processed their data as follows. With migec v1.2.7, reads were demultiplexed and then collapsed into UMI-guided consensus sequences. Using mixcr v2.1.11, UMI consensuses were aligned to TRA and TRB V and J templates and then assembled into clonotypes. Expanded or contracted clonotypes were those called significant by both edgeR and NoisET, with noise models trained on biological replicates. For edgeR calls, the thresholds were a false discovery rate-adjusted p below 0.01 and a log2 fold-change of 1. As an exploratory analysis of dynamics, max-normalized trajectories of the 1000 most abundant clonotypes were examined with PCA combined with hierarchical clustering. Each responding clone was given a CD4 or CD8 phenotype based on the CD4+ and CD8+ repertoires, which had been sequenced separately. TCRdb reprocessed the public reads (quality trimming at Q25 with fastp, clone calling with MiXCR) and kept in-frame beta chains. Rows merge per CDR3 protein into single entries with the most common DNA and genes. TCRdb's processing, not the authors' own work, is the source of the V and J calls. In all, the sample holds over 120,000 distinct CDR3 sequences, and 19% of those were seen once. The top ten clonotypes cover approximately 2% of the sample.

A remark on this clonotype: What this receptor recognizes is not known. Nothing much larger sits one base from this clone, and base qualities are not available.

What the research found in general, with its limitations: Contracting CD4+ clones were found mainly in CM and EM memory subsets, while CD8+ clones were enriched in EMRA. The second-wave clones that peaked on day 37 were not confirmed to be SARS-CoV-2 specific. Balanced CD4/CD8 phenotypes were observed for clones contracting from day 15 to 85, whereas a bias towards CD4+ was observed for a second wave of clones expanding from day 15 to 37. Some responding clones were found in pre-infection memory, which suggests that pre-existing cross-reactive memory T cells took part in the SARS-CoV-2 response. Only a couple of mild cases were covered by the study, and larger cohorts that include severe cases with pre-infection samples were considered necessary.

Ficoll-Paque density gradient centrifugation was the method used to isolate PBMCs. This sequence was found in an adult woman who had mild COVID-19 (a few samples of this study predate the infection). The sample titles of this study are shuffled in the database, so cell type and time point are left out; the donor was told from shared clones. Rearrangement joined TRBV11-3 to TRBJ2-7; TRBD2 matches 10 bases in the middle. The sequenced material came from PBMCs or a T cell subset sorted from them (not recorded which). The CDR3 sequence is CASSSSGRGYFEQYF. The nucleotide sequence is given as TGTGCCAGCAGCTCTAGCGGGAGAGGTTATTTCGAGCAGTACTTC.